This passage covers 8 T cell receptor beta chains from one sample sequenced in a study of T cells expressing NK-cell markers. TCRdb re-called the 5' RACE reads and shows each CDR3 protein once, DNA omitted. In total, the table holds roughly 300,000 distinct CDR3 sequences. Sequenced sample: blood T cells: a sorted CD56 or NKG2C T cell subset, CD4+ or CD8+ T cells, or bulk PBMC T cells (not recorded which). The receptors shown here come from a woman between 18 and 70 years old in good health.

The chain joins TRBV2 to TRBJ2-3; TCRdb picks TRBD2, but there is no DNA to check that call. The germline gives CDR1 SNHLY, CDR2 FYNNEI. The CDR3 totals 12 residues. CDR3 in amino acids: CASNSAADTQYF.

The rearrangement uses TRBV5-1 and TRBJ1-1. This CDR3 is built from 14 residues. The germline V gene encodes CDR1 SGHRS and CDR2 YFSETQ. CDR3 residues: CASSSFYGNTEAFF.

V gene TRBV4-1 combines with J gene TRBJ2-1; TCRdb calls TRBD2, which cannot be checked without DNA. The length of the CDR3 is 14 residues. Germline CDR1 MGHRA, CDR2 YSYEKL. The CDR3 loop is CASSQEGASGEQFF.

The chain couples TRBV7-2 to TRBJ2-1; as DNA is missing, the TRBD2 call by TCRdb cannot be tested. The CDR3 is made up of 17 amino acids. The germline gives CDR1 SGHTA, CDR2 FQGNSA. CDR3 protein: CASVLDPLSRRNNEQFF.

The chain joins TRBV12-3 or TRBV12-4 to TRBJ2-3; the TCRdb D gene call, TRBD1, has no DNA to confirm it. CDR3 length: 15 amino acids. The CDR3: CASSPVRGTTDTQYF.

The CDR3 here is CASSLRWTGSSNQPQHF. This chain uses TRBV7-8 with TRBJ1-5; without DNA, the TCRdb call of TRBD1 cannot be checked. CDR1 is SGHVS, CDR2 FQNEAQ, per germline. The CDR3 spans 17 residues.

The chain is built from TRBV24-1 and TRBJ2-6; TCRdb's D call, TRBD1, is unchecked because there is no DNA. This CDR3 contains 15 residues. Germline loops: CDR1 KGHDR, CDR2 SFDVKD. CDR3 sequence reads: CATSDQGTGANVLTF.

Here the CDR3 reads CATGDVFRAYGYTF. V is TRBV12-3 or TRBV12-4 and J is TRBJ1-2; the D gene TCRdb calls, TRBD1, cannot be checked with no DNA. The CDR3 covers 14 residues.